This TCR beta chain was sequenced during a study of blood T cell repertoires in COVID-19. Study as a whole: The cDNA or gDNA used as material had been derived from T cells, B-cell-depleted T cells, or PBMCs.

Per the original methods: Amplification of reference gene primers provided the estimated nucleated cell counts. Assay used: immunoSEQ multiplex PCR; TCRdb lists only in-frame clones, some missing. The DNA was the basis for D and trimming; V, J and clone size are from that table. Seen here are under 85,000 clones, roughly 87% observed once, and the top ten hold around 10%. This clone has a single count. This CDR3 is built from 16 residues. Germline values: CDR1 SGHTA, CDR2 FQGNSA. V lost 6 bases and J 5 bases, leaving 21 bases between the germline ends. The sample comprised peripheral blood. The TCR was taken from a man in his forties or fifties with acute or convalescent COVID-19. The chain uses TRBV7-2 and TRBJ2-3; maybe TRBD1 (6 bases). CDR3: CASSYTRYRVGDTQYF. The CDR3, as DNA: TGTGCCAGCAGTTACACGCGTTACAGGGTGGGAGATACGCAGTATTTT.